The T cell receptor (beta chain) described here comes from a study of cytomegalovirus exposure and HLA in healthy donors. Researchers ran the PCR with 60 Vbeta and 13 Jbeta primers. Method: immunoSEQ multiplex PCR; TCRdb's copy keeps in-frame clones and lacks some. This table holds around 100,000 clones, almost 80% found once. CDR3 length: 14 amino acids. CDR1 and CDR2 from the germline V gene are MGHRA and YSYEKL. V was pared by 1 base and J by 1 base, with 7 bases between. This chain connects TRBV4-1 to TRBJ1-1, with D tentatively TRBD1 (5 bases). Sequencing used PBMCs. The sequence was collected from a man aged 45 to 65 in good health and CMV-seropositive. Here the CDR3 DNA reads TGCGCCAGCAGCCAAGGAGACAGGAACACTGAAGCTTTCTTT. It is translated as CASSQGDRNTEAFF.